Given below is one T cell receptor (beta chain) in context. This sample is drawn from a study of blood T cell repertoires in COVID-19. Study summary: Researchers got acute and convalescent COVID-19 samples from the United States, Italy and Spain. PBMCs, B-cell-depleted T cells, or T cells provided the cDNA or gDNA that made up the material.

In the original processing: From reference gene primer amplification, estimates of nucleated cell counts were derived. TCRdb's copy holds only in-frame clones and misses some; the assay was immunoSEQ multiplex PCR. V and J calls and clone size are copied from that table; D and trimming were computed from the DNA. The top ten hold 3% to 4% of the sample, which has about 220,000 clones, 82% seen once. V shed 4 bases, J shed 1 base, and the junction held 4 bases outside the gene matches. This CDR3 is 16 amino acids long. The germline V gene encodes CDR1 SGDLS and CDR2 YYNGEE. Material for sequencing was peripheral blood. The receptor was isolated from a woman aged 80 or over with acute or convalescent COVID-19. This chain links TRBV9 with TRBJ2-5; 13 bases align to TRBD2. The CDR3 DNA is TGTGCCAGCAGCTTCGGACTAGCGGGGGCCCAAGAGACCCAGTACTTC. It codes for CASSFGLAGAQETQYF.